One sample yielded the 22 T cell receptor beta chains listed below, sequenced in a study of control samples from healthy donors and cancer patients. Libraries were prepared by immunoSEQ multiplex PCR; TCRdb keeps only in-frame clonotypes and omits some of them. The sample carries about 130,000 clones, about 93% recorded once. Material: blood. These receptors originate from a man aged 40-55 years in good health.

This clone was observed a handful of times. The chain recombines TRBV11-3 with TRBJ2-2; weak D call: TRBD1 (6 bases). V was trimmed by 5 bases and J by 6 bases, leaving 19 bases between them. Germline assignment: CDR1 SGHNT and CDR2 YENEEA. The CDR3 runs to 16 residues. CDR3 region: CASSPEQGSRPGELFF. In DNA form, the CDR3 reads TGTGCCAGCAGCCCCGAACAGGGATCGAGACCCGGGGAGCTGTTTTTT.

This chain uses TRBV12-5 with TRBJ2-1, with D perhaps TRBD2 (6 bases). Trimming took off 7 bases at V and 3 bases at J, with 16 bases between the two ends. This CDR3 region has 15 residues. Per the germline V gene, CDR1 is LGHNT and CDR2 is FRNRAP. The CDR3 is CASATAGQGYNEQFF. The CDR3 DNA sequence: TGTGCTAGTGCCACAGCGGGCCAGGGCTACAATGAGCAGTTCTTC.

The chain links TRBV7-9 to TRBJ1-2, with D unclear. Germline V gene lookup returns CDR1 SEHNR and CDR2 FQNEAQ (reference sequence). The V gene lost 8 bases and the J gene lost 3 bases, with 16 bases spanning the gap. The CDR3 runs to 14 residues. CDR3 coding DNA: TGTGCCAGCGAACTTTCGGGTTTCGACTATGGCTACACCTTC. It is translated as CASELSGFDYGYTF.

The chain has TRBV28 and TRBJ1-3; the D is unclear. This CDR3 spans 17 amino acids. Deletions cut 0 bases from V and 0 bases from J, with 12 bases between. The germline V gene has CDR1 MDHEN and CDR2 SYDVKM. CDR3: CASSLWEGRGSGNTIYF. CDR3 nucleotides: TGTGCCAGCAGTTTATGGGAGGGTCGGGGCTCTGGAAACACCATATATTTT.

This chain joins TRBV4-1 and TRBJ2-7, with 8 bases fitting TRBD1. CDR3 length: 17 amino acids. Germline-derived CDR1 and CDR2 are MGHRA and YSYEKL. The junction had 12 bases not matched to a gene; V was cut back by 2 bases and J by 3 bases. CDR3 sequence reads: CASSQPAGWTGYYEQYF. The CDR3 coding sequence is TGCGCCAGCAGCCAACCAGCGGGCTGGACAGGGTACTACGAGCAGTACTTC.

The chain combines TRBV5-6 with TRBJ1-6, with no clear D. The germline V gene has CDR1 SGHDT and CDR2 YYEEEE. The V gene lost 7 bases and the J gene lost 3 bases, with 14 bases spanning the gap. This CDR3 has 15 amino acids. CDR3 DNA sequence: TGTGCCAGCCATATTGGAGGGATCTATAATTCACCCCTCCACTTT. It codes for CASHIGGIYNSPLHF. Complete variable domain (other parts from reference TRBV5-6 and TRBJ1-6): DAGVTQSPTHLIKTRGQQVTLRCSPKSGHDTVSWYQQALGQGPQFIFQYYEEEERQRGNFPDRFSGHQFPNYSSELNVNALLLGDSALYLCASHIGGIYNSPLHFGNGTRLTVT.

This clone came up once. This rearrangement joins TRBV6-5 to TRBJ2-2; the D is unclear. V lost 6 bases, J lost 0 bases, and 8 bases lay in between. Looked up from germline, CDR1 is MNHEY and CDR2 is SVGAGI. The CDR3 runs to 14 residues. This CDR3 reads CASSVDANTGELFF. CDR3 DNA sequence: TGTGCCAGCAGCGTTGACGCGAACACCGGGGAGCTGTTTTTT.

The gene calls are TRBV30 and TRBJ2-3; tentatively, D is TRBD2 (7 bases). This CDR3 has 15 amino acids. V was clipped by 4 bases and J by 2 bases, with 16 bases between them. Germline V gives CDR1 GTSNPN, CDR2 SVGIG (reference sequence). Here the CDR3 DNA reads TGTGCCTGGACCGTACCGGGGGGCGCCACAGATACGCAGTATTTT. Translated: CAWTVPGGATDTQYF.

This chain connects TRBV4-1 to TRBJ2-1; D unresolved. V lost 3 bases to trimming and J lost 2 bases, with 8 bases between them. Per germline, CDR1 MGHRA and CDR2 YSYEKL. The CDR3 is made up of 14 amino acids. CDR3 loop: CASSHTAAYNEQFF. The CDR3 DNA reads as TGCGCCAGCAGCCACACCGCGGCCTACAATGAGCAGTTCTTC.

This chain uses TRBV6-5 with TRBJ1-3; D gene ambiguous. The germline CDR1 and CDR2 sequences are MNHEY and SVGAGI. This CDR3 has 14 residues. V was cut by 8 bases and J by 2 bases, with 13 bases left in between. CDR3 nucleotide sequence: TGTGCCAGCGCGATCCTAGGCACTGGAAACACCATATATTTT. It codes for CASAILGTGNTIYF.

The chain is built from TRBV19 and TRBJ1-2, with D unclear. The CDR3 length is 16 residues. Trimming removed 5 bases from V and 7 bases from J, with 23 bases in between. CDR1 is LNHDA and CDR2 is SQIVND in the germline V gene (reference sequence). Here the CDR3 DNA reads TGTGCCAGTAGTCCTACTACATTCCGGGTCTCTCGTGGCTACACCTTC. This translates into CASSPTTFRVSRGYTF. Using reference TRBV19 and TRBJ1-2 for the parts outside the CDR3, the full variable domain is DGGITQSPKYLFRKEGQNVTLSCEQNLNHDAMYWYRQDPGQGLRLIYYSQIVNDFQKGDIAEGYSVSREKKESFPLTVTSAQKNPTAFYLCASSPTTFRVSRGYTFGSGTRLTVV.

The chain has TRBV18 and TRBJ1-3, with D tentatively TRBD1 (5 bases). Trimming took off 3 bases at V and 2 bases at J, with 14 bases between the two ends. Germline values: CDR1 KGHSH, CDR2 LQKENI. The CDR3 has 16 residues. CDR3 amino acids: CASSPQGRAPGNTIYF. The DNA for the CDR3 is TGTGCCAGCTCACCTCAAGGCAGGGCCCCTGGAAACACCATATATTTT.

This chain connects TRBV28 to TRBJ1-6; the D is unclear. The CDR3 loop spans 15 amino acids. V lost 5 bases and J 7 bases, leaving 15 bases between the germline ends. Germline lookup yields CDR1 MDHEN and CDR2 SYDVKM. The CDR3 bases are TGTGCCAGCAGTGTCCCGGGTCCAGCGAATTCACCCCTCCACTTT. Its translation is CASSVPGPANSPLHF. Supplemented by reference TRBV28 and TRBJ1-6, the full variable domain reads DVKVTQSSRYLVKRTGEKVFLECVQDMDHENMFWYRQDPGLGLRLIYFSYDVKMKEKGDIPEGYSVSREKKERFSLILESASTNQTSMYLCASSVPGPANSPLHFGNGTRLTVT.

The chain joins TRBV5-1 to TRBJ2-3, with D unclear. CDR1 SGHRS and CDR2 YFSETQ come from the germline V gene. This CDR3 is built from 14 residues. V lost 1 base, J lost 0 bases, and 6 bases lay in between. CDR3 sequence reads: CASSLRSSTDTQYF. CDR3 bases: TGCGCCAGCAGCTTGAGATCTAGCACAGATACGCAGTATTTT.

The table lists this clone with a count of one. The chain employs TRBV5-1 and TRBJ2-3; 8 bases are shared with TRBD2. CDR3 length equals 17 residues. Per germline, CDR1 SGHRS and CDR2 YFSETQ. Germline trimming cut 4 bases from V and 6 bases from J; bases unmatched to any gene: 16. The CDR3 DNA reads as TGCGCCAGCAGCCCAAGAGTTAGCGGGGAAGGCTCCGATACGCAGTATTTT. Its translation: CASSPRVSGEGSDTQYF.

This chain links TRBV5-1 with TRBJ1-6; TRBD1 matches 8 bases. CDR1 SGHRS and CDR2 YFSETQ come from the germline V gene. V shed 3 bases and J 7 bases; nucleotides not matched to a gene: 6. This CDR3 has 15 residues. This CDR3 reads CASSSQGERNSPLHF. The CDR3 nucleotides read TGCGCCAGCAGCTCACAGGGGGAAAGGAATTCACCCCTCCACTTT.

The chain combines TRBV19 with TRBJ1-5; D is unresolved. V was pared by 3 bases and J by 0 bases, with 12 bases between. CDR1 and CDR2 from the germline V gene are LNHDA and SQIVND (reference sequence). The CDR3 runs to 16 residues. In DNA form, the CDR3 reads TGTGCCAGTAGTATCCAGGCAGTGAGTAGCAATCAGCCCCAGCATTTT. Translating it yields CASSIQAVSSNQPQHF.

The table lists this clone with a few counts. One junction end does not reproduce the germline sequence, and a read error may be involved. V and J are TRBV30 and TRBJ2-7; 8 positions agree with TRBD2. The CDR3 length is 16 residues. Germline V gene sequence: CDR1 GTSNPN, CDR2 SVGIG (reference sequence). The CDR3 is CAPCREGPWELYEQCF. CDR3 coding DNA: TGTGCCCCATGCCGGGAGGGCCCTTGGGAACTGTACGAGCAGTGCTTC.

The gene calls are TRBV14 and TRBJ2-1, with 9 bases identical to TRBD1. The junction had 12 bases not matched to a gene; V was cut back by 5 bases and J by 7 bases. The CDR3 runs to 16 residues. CDR1 and CDR2 from the germline V gene are SGHDN and FVKESK. CDR3 sequence (DNA): TGTGCCAGCAGCGATGTGGGGACAGGGATTGTGAATGAGCAGTTCTTC. Translation gives CASSDVGTGIVNEQFF.

V gene TRBV10-3 combines with J gene TRBJ2-5; D gene unclear. The CDR3 is 13 amino acids. Trimming took off 7 bases at V and 2 bases at J, with 11 bases between the two ends. CDR1 ENHRY and CDR2 SYGVKD come from the germline V gene. CDR3 nucleotides: TGTGCCATCAAAGGGCACGATCAAGAGACCCAGTACTTC. Amino acids: CAIKGHDQETQYF.

The gene calls are TRBV6-5 and TRBJ2-3; 9 bases align to TRBD2. V was pared by 7 bases and J by 5 bases, with 7 bases of the junction left unmatched. The CDR3 sequence is 14 residues long. Germline values: CDR1 MNHEY, CDR2 SVGAGI. The DNA of the CDR3 is TGTGCCAGCACGGGCGGGGGGGCAAGAGATACGCAGTATTTT. It codes for CASTGGGARDTQYF.

The chain employs TRBV5-1 and TRBJ1-4; a weak D match, TRBD1 (5 bases). V shed 4 bases and J shed 0 bases, with 10 bases lying between them. This CDR3 has 15 residues. The V gene's germline CDR1 is SGHRS and CDR2 YFSETQ. CDR3 DNA sequence: TGCGCCAGCAGCGGGGACGGTGCAACTAATGAAAAACTGTTTTTT. It yields the protein CASSGDGATNEKLFF.